What follows are 27 T cell receptor beta chains derived from one specimen sequenced in a study of blood T cell repertoires in COVID-19. The repertoire was sequenced with immunoSEQ multiplex PCR; TCRdb's copy has only in-frame clones and lacks some. The sample yields around 140,000 clones, about four fifths seen once. Input material: peripheral blood. The origin of the receptors is a woman older than 75 with acute or convalescent COVID-19.

This rearrangement joins TRBV30 to TRBJ1-2; 7 nucleotides match TRBD1. This CDR3 spans 15 amino acids. Germline V gene sequence: CDR1 GTSNPN, CDR2 SVGIG (reference sequence). The V gene end was trimmed by 0 bases and the J gene end by 5 bases; junction bases not matched to a gene: 9. CDR3 nucleotide sequence: TGTGCCTGGAGTGTACGGACAGGCGGATGGTATGGCTACACCTTC. Its protein is CAWSVRTGGWYGYTF.

Remarks on this clone: Mismatch with germline at one junction end may stem from a read error. The chain is built from TRBV19 and TRBJ1-2, with a tentative D call TRBD1 (6 bases). CDR1 and CDR2 from the germline V gene are LNHDA and SQIVND (reference sequence). The CDR3 runs to 15 residues. This chain's CDR3 is CDSSIVGTRHYGYTF. The CDR3 nucleotides read TGTGACAGTAGTATAGTCGGGACAAGGCACTATGGCTACACCTTC.

This sequence joins TRBV29-1 and TRBJ1-1, with 12 positions matching TRBD1. In germline, CDR1 is SQVTM, CDR2 ANQGSEA. J lost 6 bases, V lost 6 bases, and 11 bases had no gene match. The CDR3 has 15 residues. The CDR3, as DNA: TGCAGCGTCGTCCCGGGACAGGGGGCGCAATCTGAAGCTTTCTTT. Residues: CSVVPGQGAQSEAFF. Looking up the rest from reference TRBV29-1 and TRBJ1-1 gives the full variable domain: SAVISQKPSRDICQRGTSLTIQCQVDSQVTMMFWYRQQPGQSLTLIATANQGSEATYESGFVIDKFPISRPNLTFSTLTVSNMSPEDSSIYLCSVVPGQGAQSEAFFGQGTRLTVV.

The chain joins TRBV7-9 to TRBJ2-7; 14 positions match TRBD2. The V and J ends lost 4 bases and 7 bases, in that order; junction bases with no gene match: 9. The CDR3 runs 16 residues. Germline CDR1 and CDR2: SEHNR and FQNEAQ (reference sequence). The CDR3 DNA sequence: TGTGCCAGCAGCTCCGAGACTAGCGGGAGGGCCAGGGAGCAGTACTTC. Protein: CASSSETSGRAREQYF.

V usage is TRBV2 and J usage is TRBJ1-5; TRBD1 aligns across 7 bases. The germline CDR1 and CDR2 sequences are SNHLY and FYNNEI. There are 14 residues in the CDR3. The V segment lost 4 bases and the J segment 5 bases; nucleotides outside the gene matches: 5. CDR3 loop: CASSVWGTDQPQHF. DNA for the CDR3: TGTGCCAGCAGTGTCTGGGGGACAGATCAGCCCCAGCATTTT.

The chain uses TRBV12-3 or TRBV12-4 and TRBJ1-2; D unclear. V was shortened by 6 bases and J by 8 bases, with 13 bases between the two germline ends. CDR3 length: 12 residues. CDR3 region: CASSRRVEGYTF. The CDR3 nucleotides are TGTGCCAGCAGCCGGCGGGTGGAAGGCTACACCTTC.

This chain uses TRBV6-5 with TRBJ1-2, with D maybe TRBD1 (6 bases). The CDR3 covers 13 residues. Germline V lookup: CDR1 MNHEY, CDR2 SVGAGI. V lost 7 bases and J 2 bases, leaving 11 bases between the germline ends. CDR3 in DNA: TGTGCCAGCATTGGACAGAACAACTATGGCTACACCTTC. Its protein product is CASIGQNNYGYTF.

V gene TRBV7-2 combines with J gene TRBJ2-7; 7 bases line up with TRBD1. In germline, CDR1 is SGHTA, CDR2 FQGNSA. The CDR3 is made up of 15 amino acids. With 7 bases clipped from V and 4 bases from J, the junction kept 13 bases outside the gene matches. The CDR3 nucleotides read TGTGCCAGCACCGCAGGGGGACACCGGGGTTACGAGCAGTACTTC. Protein: CASTAGGHRGYEQYF.

The chain joins TRBV6-2 or TRBV6-3 to TRBJ1-2, with TRBD1 matching 7 bases. V was pared by 4 bases and J by 4 bases, with 9 bases of the junction left unmatched. This CDR3 is built from 15 residues. Germline V CDR1 and CDR2: MNHEY, SVGEGT. The CDR3: CASSFRQGALYGYTF. The CDR3 DNA reads TGTGCCAGCAGTTTTCGACAGGGTGCCCTCTATGGCTACACCTTC.

V is TRBV7-2 and J is TRBJ2-3; 15 nucleotides agree with TRBD2. The trim removed 5 bases at V and 4 bases at J, leaving 10 bases unmatched. The germline V gene encodes CDR1 SGHTA and CDR2 FQGNSA. The CDR3 is 18 residues long. CDR3 DNA sequence: TGTGCCAGCAGCCGGACTAGCGGGGGGGCCAACCAGGCAGATACGCAGTATTTT. It encodes CASSRTSGGANQADTQYF.

This clone was seen a few times. This chain connects TRBV7-2 to TRBJ1-1, with 7 bases matching TRBD1. This CDR3 comprises 14 residues. Germline CDR1 is SGHTA and CDR2 is FQGNSA. V lost 1 base, J lost 6 bases, and 5 bases stayed unmatched. CDR3 residues: CASSLGYRGAEAFF. In DNA form, the CDR3 reads TGTGCCAGCAGCTTAGGATACAGGGGCGCTGAAGCTTTCTTT.

The chain has TRBV4-3 and TRBJ1-2; 7 nucleotides agree with TRBD1. CDR3 length equals 15 residues. CDR1 is LGHNA and CDR2 is YSLEER in the germline V gene. The J segment lost 6 bases and the V segment lost 1 base, leaving 8 bases of the junction unmatched. The CDR3 region has the DNA TGCGCCAGCAGCCAAGTGCTAGGGGGCGTTAATGGCTACACCTTC. Encoded protein: CASSQVLGGVNGYTF.

The chain joins TRBV5-1 to TRBJ2-5, with 10 bases identical to TRBD1. The CDR3 has 16 residues. Germline assignment: CDR1 SGHRS and CDR2 YFSETQ. The V segment lost 4 bases and the J segment 6 bases; nucleotides outside the gene matches: 12. The CDR3 here is CASSAPLRQGAQTQYF. The DNA of the CDR3 is TGCGCCAGCAGCGCCCCCCTCCGACAGGGGGCACAGACCCAGTACTTC.

The chain recombines TRBV9 with TRBJ2-1, with a possible D match to TRBD2 (6 bases). V was shortened by 0 bases and J by 5 bases, with 12 bases between the two germline ends. The V gene's germline CDR1 is SGDLS and CDR2 YYNGEE. The CDR3 runs 15 residues. CDR3 amino acids: CASSVAGGRHNEQFF. CDR3 nucleotide sequence: TGTGCCAGCAGCGTAGCTGGGGGGAGACACAATGAGCAGTTCTTC.

This clone was observed once. The V and J genes are TRBV6-5 and TRBJ1-3; TRBD1 might be the D (5 bases). This CDR3 has 14 residues. V lost 2 bases, J lost 8 bases, and 13 bases lay in between. Germline loops: CDR1 MNHEY, CDR2 SVGAGI. CDR3 in amino acids: CASSYKVQGHTIYF. The CDR3 DNA is TGTGCCAGCAGTTACAAGGTCCAGGGTCACACCATATATTTT.

The chain has TRBV7-6 and TRBJ1-1; no clear D gene. V was clipped by 0 bases and J by 1 base, with 9 bases between them. The CDR3 has 15 amino acids. CDR1 and CDR2 (germline): SGHVS, FNYEAQ. CDR3 sequence (DNA): TGTGCCAGCAGCTTAGCCCCGGTACCGAACACTGAAGCTTTCTTT. Its translation: CASSLAPVPNTEAFF. Looking up the rest from reference TRBV7-6 and TRBJ1-1 gives the full variable domain: GAGVSQSPRYKVTKRGQDVALRCDPISGHVSLYWYRQALGQGPEFLTYFNYEAQQDKSGLPNDRFSAERPEGSISTLTIQRTEQRDSAMYRCASSLAPVPNTEAFFGQGTRLTVV.

The rearrangement uses TRBV3-1 (or the pseudogene TRBV3-2) and TRBJ1-5; 8 nucleotides align to TRBD1. Germline V gene data show CDR1 as LGHDT and CDR2 as YNNKEL (reference sequence). There are 14 residues in the CDR3. J gave up 6 bases and V 1 base, and 2 bases lay outside the gene matches. As DNA, the CDR3 is TGTGCCAGCAGCCAAGCAGGGGGCGGTCAGCCCCAGCATTTT. Protein product: CASSQAGGGQPQHF.

By share, this clone ranks as large. CDR3 in DNA: TGTGCCAGCAGTTACAGCCTACCCTACGAGCAGTACTTC. As protein: CASSYSLPYEQYF. The rearrangement joins TRBV12-3 or TRBV12-4 to TRBJ2-7; D unresolved. V lost 4 bases to trimming and J lost 2 bases, with 9 bases between them. This CDR3 has 13 residues.

The chain employs TRBV6-2 or TRBV6-3 and TRBJ2-7; TRBD2 agrees at 10 bases. This CDR3 is built from 15 residues. V trimming: 7 bases; J trimming: 7 bases; junction bases outside the gene matches: 13. The germline V gene encodes CDR1 MNHEY and CDR2 SVGEGT. CDR3 protein: CASTPSGRASGEQYF. CDR3 in DNA: TGTGCCAGCACCCCGAGCGGGAGGGCCTCTGGGGAGCAGTACTTC.

This sequence joins TRBV4-3 and TRBJ2-7; TRBD1 aligns across 8 bases. V lost 0 bases, J lost 6 bases, and 13 bases stayed unmatched. From germline, CDR1 is LGHNA and CDR2 YSLEER. The CDR3 consists of 17 residues. In nucleotides, the CDR3 is TGCGCCAGCAGCCAAGAACCCACGACAGGGGCCCTCGGCGAGCAGTACTTC. Translating gives CASSQEPTTGALGEQYF.

The rearrangement links TRBV5-1 to TRBJ2-3, with 16 bases matching TRBD2. The J segment lost 8 bases and the V segment lost 0 bases, leaving 6 bases of the junction unmatched. This CDR3 comprises 17 residues. Germline-derived CDR1 and CDR2 are SGHRS and YFSETQ. This CDR3 reads CASSLAGTSGGETTQYF. The DNA for the CDR3 is TGCGCCAGCAGCTTGGCCGGGACTAGCGGGGGGGAAACTACGCAGTATTTT.

This clone was seen a few times. The rearrangement joins TRBV6-2 or TRBV6-3 to TRBJ1-5, with TRBD1 matching 8 bases. This CDR3 is 16 amino acids long. Germline-derived CDR1 and CDR2 are MNHEY and SVGEGT. V lost 6 bases to trimming and J lost 5 bases; unmatched junction nucleotides: 12. This CDR3 is CASSRTGRGPYQPQHF. CDR3 DNA: TGTGCCAGCAGCCGGACAGGGCGGGGACCTTATCAGCCCCAGCATTTT.

The CDR3 here is CASTKKGFTDTQYF. Written as DNA, the CDR3 is TGTGCCAGTACCAAGAAGGGGTTCACAGATACGCAGTATTTT. The rearrangement joins TRBV19 to TRBJ2-3; weak D call: TRBD1 (5 bases). Trimming took off 7 bases at V and 2 bases at J, with 13 bases between the two ends. Germline CDR1 and CDR2: LNHDA and SQIVND (reference sequence). The CDR3 consists of 14 residues.

V and J are TRBV3-1 (or the pseudogene TRBV3-2) and TRBJ1-4; D not certain. Germline CDR1 and CDR2: LGHDT and YNNKEL (reference sequence). V was pared by 4 bases and J by 5 bases, with 17 bases between. The CDR3 is made up of 16 amino acids. CDR3: CASSPPRGTFNEKLFF. The CDR3 region has the DNA TGTGCCAGCAGCCCACCTCGGGGTACCTTCAATGAAAAACTGTTTTTT.

This clone was seen a handful of times. The genes are TRBV5-7 and TRBJ2-7; 9 positions agree with TRBD2. TRBV5-7 is an ORF, with its function uncertain. CDR3 size: 16 residues. Trimming removed 4 bases from V and 4 bases from J; junction bases left unmatched: 12. This CDR3 reads CASSVPPREGSYEQYF. The CDR3 DNA reads as TGTGCCAGCAGCGTACCGCCGCGGGAGGGATCGTACGAGCAGTACTTC.

The chain employs TRBV7-2 and TRBJ2-6; 9 bases align to TRBD1. CDR1 and CDR2 (germline): SGHTA, FQGNSA. The trim removed 7 bases at V and 1 base at J, leaving 14 bases unmatched. This CDR3 region has 19 residues. This CDR3 reads CASKGTGLGLGSGANVLTF. The CDR3 DNA follows: TGTGCCAGCAAAGGGACAGGGTTGGGTTTGGGTTCTGGGGCCAACGTCCTGACTTTC.

This clone was counted once. The rearrangement uses TRBV5-6 and TRBJ1-4; a possible D gene is TRBD1 (5 bases). The CDR3 extends over 15 amino acids. The V end was cut by 3 bases, the J end by 6 bases, with 15 bases between. Germline-derived CDR1 and CDR2 are SGHDT and YYEEEE. The CDR3 DNA reads as TGTGCCAGCAGCTCCTACCAACGGACATATGAAAAACTGTTTTTT. It specifies CASSSYQRTYEKLFF.